At least ten counts were recorded for the clone carrying this T cell receptor beta chain. One entry per CDR3 protein results from TCRdb running MiXCR on the 5' RACE reads. The sample lists 250,000 or so distinct CDR3 sequences; 3.6% were seen once. This specimen comes from a study of T cells after yellow fever vaccination. Germline CDR1 reads MGHRA; CDR2 reads YSYEKL. Trimming took 3 bases from V and 4 from J, leaving 11 bases between them. CDR3 length equals 14 residues. The chain employs TRBV4-1 and TRBJ2-3; TRBD1 or TRBD2 may be the D gene (6 bases each). This sequence originates from a man younger than 35 who received the YFV17D yellow fever vaccine. The input for sequencing was PBMCs, taken 15 days after the yellow fever booster vaccination. As DNA, the CDR3 is TGCGCCAGCAGCCATGGAGGGGGATCAGATACGCAGTATTTT. This sequence encodes CASSHGGGSDTQYF.